The clone carrying this T cell receptor beta chain was recorded many times. Its antigen remains unknown. This entry belongs to a study of T cells in Graves' hyperthyroidism and ophthalmopathy. General study results and limits: The model identified upcoming ophthalmopathy a median approximately 6.5 months ahead of onset.

The CDR3 sequence is 16 residues long. CDR1 is LNHNV, CDR2 YYDKDF, per germline (reference sequence). V dropped 6 bases and J dropped 0 bases, with 15 bases sitting between them. Amplification yielded TCR beta CDR3 regions, with RNA transcripts as the source. First-round RT-PCR of the TCR CDR3 relied on the HTBI primer set. TCRdb passed the multiplex PCR reads through MiXCR, listing each CDR3 protein once. The repertoire holds about 590,000 distinct CDR3 sequences, with 12% to 15% as singletons. Active moderate-to-severe ophthalmopathy, Clinical Activity Score at least 3, NOSPECS at least 4, under 3 months' duration. PBMCs were obtained from under 13 ml fresh peripheral blood.

The sequence derives from a woman between 18 and 30 years old with Graves' ophthalmopathy. The chain uses TRBV15 and TRBJ2-1, with no clear D. The sequenced material came from blood. The DNA for the CDR3 is TGTGCCACCAGAACGTGGTTCGAGAGCTCCTACAATGAGCAGTTCTTC. Residues: CATRTWFESSYNEQFF.